This TCR beta chain is from a study of human T cells and chemical hapten exposure. Study summary: Patch tests applied 0.01% DPC to the upper back, read at 6 days. General observations from the study: Controls formed significantly fewer large CDR3 similarity clusters than expanded TCRs did.

Germline CDR1 and CDR2: LGHNA and YNFKEQ. The J segment lost 4 bases and the V segment lost 0 bases, leaving 5 bases of the junction unmatched. CDR3 length: 17 residues. The time point is: patch test 3, about 24 weeks after DPC sensitization. Treatment noted: therapeutic diphenylcyclopropenone sensitization with weekly scalp DPC. Before extraction, the whole blood was not fractionated, and total RNA was taken from it. This clonotype has a count of ten or more. What it recognizes is unknown. Source study methods: Samples ranged from roughly 23,224 to 690,600 TCRs, with a median of roughly 93,000. TCRdb independently ran MiXCR on the RACE reads; one entry per CDR3 protein. The authors' filters were not applied to this entry. This sample carries about 30,000 distinct CDR3 sequences, about 5% of them seen once, and the ten largest clones take 4.5% to 7%.

The J gene is TRBJ2-7, the V gene TRBV4-2; 14 bases match TRBD2. The source was whole blood, collected in connection with sensitization to the hapten diphenylcyclopropenone (DPC). The clonotype comes from a young man with alopecia areata. Some clones in this sample may be carry-over from other donors' samples. The CDR3 sequence is CASSQDRLAGGVYEQYF. In nucleotides, the CDR3 is TGTGCCAGCAGCCAAGATCGACTAGCGGGGGGGGTGTACGAGCAGTACTTC.